The 19 T cell receptor beta chains given below trace back to one sample, sequenced in a study of T cells in Graves' hyperthyroidism and ophthalmopathy. Amplified regions were TCR beta CDR3 sequences from RNA transcripts. The TCR CDR3 was amplified in a first-round RT-PCR using the HTBI primer set. From the multiplex PCR reads, TCRdb called clonotypes with MiXCR, one entry per CDR3 protein. The sample lists a few hundred thousand distinct CDR3 sequences; roughly 22% were seen once. The sequenced sample consisted of blood. The origin of the receptors is a man under 40 with Graves' ophthalmopathy.

The genes are TRBV3-1 and TRBJ2-2; D unclear. Germline V gene data show CDR1 as LGHDT and CDR2 as YNNKEL (reference sequence). V lost 2 bases, J lost 3 bases, and 1 base lay in between. The CDR3 length is 12 residues. CDR3 DNA sequence: TGTGCCAGCAGCCAACACACCGGGGAGCTGTTTTTT. It is translated as CASSQHTGELFF.

This clonotype was observed at least ten times. The genes are TRBV5-1 and TRBJ2-3, with D possibly TRBD1 on 5 matching bases. CDR3 length: 15 residues. V lost 0 bases and J lost 4, with 12 bases in between. Germline V gives CDR1 SGHRS, CDR2 YFSETQ. The CDR3 loop is CASSLGDSRPDTQYF. The CDR3 coding sequence is TGCGCCAGCAGCTTGGGTGACAGCCGACCAGATACGCAGTATTTT. Full variable domain (rest looked up from reference TRBV5-1 and TRBJ2-3): KAGVTQTPRYLIKTRGQQVTLSCSPISGHRSVSWYQQTPGQGLQFLFEYFSETQRNKGNFPGRFSGRQFSNSRSEMNVSTLELGDSALYLCASSLGDSRPDTQYFGPGTRLTVL.

This clonotype has a count of ten or more. Here the CDR3 DNA reads TGTGCCAGCAGCCAAGCAGGGCAATTTGAATTCCCTGAAGCTTTCTTT. Translated: CASSQAGQFEFPEAFF. The rearrangement links TRBV3-1 to TRBJ1-1; D is possibly TRBD1 (5 bases). Trimming removed 1 base from V and 6 bases from J, with 18 bases in between. The germline CDR1 and CDR2 sequences are LGHDT and YNNKEL (reference sequence). The CDR3 covers 16 residues.

V is TRBV20-1 and J is TRBJ1-4, with TRBD1 identical over 7 bases. J lost 6 bases, V lost 5 bases, and 9 bases had no gene match. Germline-derived CDR1 and CDR2 are DFQATT and SNEGSKA (reference sequence). The CDR3 sequence is 14 residues long. CDR3 sequence: CSADPDRLHEKLFF. CDR3 nucleotide sequence: TGCAGTGCTGACCCGGACAGGCTTCATGAAAAACTGTTTTTT.

For this clonotype: A much larger clone differs from this one at a single base, so this may be a read error. No conserved phenylalanine or tryptophan is present at the end of the CDR3, so a read error is the likely explanation. The gene calls are TRBV28 and TRBJ1-2; D gene unclear. The germline V gene has CDR1 MDHEN and CDR2 SYDVKM. Trimming shortened V by 4 bases and J by 2 bases, and 11 bases separated the two germline ends. The CDR3 is 14 amino acids. DNA of the CDR3: TGTGCCAGCAGTTCCCCTCCGGCCAACTATGGCTACACCCTC. Residues: CASSSPPANYGYTL.

This clonotype was counted ten times or more. The V gene is TRBV24-1, the J gene TRBJ2-7, with 8 bases aligning to TRBD1. V was clipped by 4 bases and J by 3 bases; unmatched bases: 4. In germline, CDR1 is KGHDR, CDR2 SFDVKD. The CDR3 totals 14 residues. The CDR3 loop is CATSESTGGYEQYF. The CDR3 nucleotides are TGTGCCACCAGTGAGTCCACAGGGGGCTACGAGCAGTACTTC.

This clonotype was observed a handful of times. This sequence joins TRBV9 and TRBJ1-6, with D perhaps TRBD1 (5 bases). Germline V CDR1 and CDR2: SGDLS, YYNGEE. The CDR3 runs to 15 residues. Trimming left V 0 bases short and J 6 bases short, with 10 bases between. The CDR3 DNA is TGTGCCAGCAGCGTAGAAGACAGATTTAATTCACCCCTCCACTTT. Its translation: CASSVEDRFNSPLHF.

This clonotype was seen repeatedly, ten times or more. This chain links TRBV2 with TRBJ1-1, with a tentative D call TRBD1 (5 bases). Germline lookup yields CDR1 SNHLY and CDR2 FYNNEI. Trimming removed 1 base at V and 4 bases at J, with 10 bases between. The CDR3 totals 14 residues. CDR3 in DNA: TGTGCCAGCAGTGAAGGGTCGGGGCGCACTGAAGCTTTCTTT. This translates into CASSEGSGRTEAFF. Using reference TRBV2 and TRBJ1-1 for the parts outside the CDR3, the full variable domain is EPEVTQTPSHQVTQMGQEVILRCVPISNHLYFYWYRQILGQKVEFLVSFYNNEISEKSEIFDDQFSVERPDGSNFTLKIRSTKLEDSAMYFCASSEGSGRTEAFFGQGTRLTVV.

Many counts were recorded for this clonotype. The gene calls are TRBV20-1 and TRBJ2-7; the D is unclear. The CDR3 extends over 12 amino acids. Germline V gene data show CDR1 as DFQATT and CDR2 as SNEGSKA (reference sequence). V shed 0 bases and J shed 6 bases, with 9 bases lying between them. The CDR3 loop is CSARDRTAEQYF. CDR3 sequence (DNA): TGCAGTGCTAGAGATAGGACGGCCGAGCAGTACTTC.

This clonotype appeared many times. The chain uses TRBV2 and TRBJ2-1; possibly TRBD1 or TRBD2 for D (5 bases each). The germline V gene has CDR1 SNHLY and CDR2 FYNNEI. The CDR3 runs 15 residues. Trimming stripped 2 bases from V and 4 bases from J, with 12 bases between. CDR3 sequence: CASSEWGTQYNEQFF. The CDR3 DNA is TGTGCCAGCAGTGAATGGGGGACCCAATACAATGAGCAGTTCTTC.

This clonotype has at least ten counts. The chain employs TRBV20-1 and TRBJ2-1, with 7 bases aligning to TRBD2. The CDR3 spans 14 residues. Trimming cost V 2 bases and J 8 bases; bases outside gene matches: 9. Germline-derived CDR1 and CDR2 are DFQATT and SNEGSKA (reference sequence). The CDR3 bases are TGCAGTGCTAGAATGCGGGAGTTCCTCCATGAGCAGTTCTTC. It yields the protein CSARMREFLHEQFF.

This clonotype was recorded a few times. The rearrangement joins TRBV7-6 to TRBJ2-7; D gene ambiguous. V was shortened by 0 bases and J by 0 bases, with 9 bases between the two germline ends. The germline V gene encodes CDR1 SGHVS and CDR2 FNYEAQ. This CDR3 comprises 15 residues. The CDR3 coding sequence is TGTGCCAGCAGCTTAGCGCCTTCGGACTCCTACGAGCAGTACTTC. Encoded protein: CASSLAPSDSYEQYF. The complete variable domain, with remaining parts taken from reference TRBV7-6 and TRBJ2-7, reads GAGVSQSPRYKVTKRGQDVALRCDPISGHVSLYWYRQALGQGPEFLTYFNYEAQQDKSGLPNDRFSAERPEGSISTLTIQRTEQRDSAMYRCASSLAPSDSYEQYFGPGTRLTVT.

V gene TRBV27 combines with J gene TRBJ1-5, with D unclear. The ends were cut back, 3 bases at V and 7 bases at J, with 13 bases in the middle. CDR3 length: 14 amino acids. CDR1 and CDR2 from the germline V gene are MNHEY and SMNVEV (reference sequence). The CDR3 reads CASSLDWRGQPQHF. The CDR3 DNA follows: TGTGCCAGCAGTTTGGACTGGCGTGGACAGCCCCAGCATTTT.

The chain links TRBV14 to TRBJ2-3; tentatively, D is TRBD1 or TRBD2 (5 bases each). Trimming pared 1 base from V and 2 bases from J, leaving 13 bases between. In germline, CDR1 is SGHDN, CDR2 FVKESK. This CDR3 comprises 16 residues. DNA of the CDR3: TGTGCCAGCAGCCAAGGGTCGGGACGATTCACAGATACGCAGTATTTT. It encodes CASSQGSGRFTDTQYF.

CDR3 bases: TGTGCCACCAGTGAGACTAGCGGGAGCCACAGGGAGACCCAGTACTTC. This gives the protein CATSETSGSHRETQYF. The chain has TRBV24-1 and TRBJ2-5, with TRBD2 matching 12 bases. The CDR3 loop spans 16 amino acids. Germline loops: CDR1 KGHDR, CDR2 SFDVKD. After removal of 4 bases from V and 5 bases from J, the junction contained 7 bases not matched to a gene.

As to this clonotype: At one of its ends the junction is not consistent with the germline gene, which may arise from a read error. The CDR3 region has the DNA TGCGCCAGCAGCTTGGAAGGGGGAGATCAGTCCCAGCATTTT. This encodes CASSLEGGDQSQHF. The chain uses TRBV5-1 and TRBJ1-5, with a weak D call TRBD1 (6 bases). This CDR3 comprises 14 residues. Germline V gives CDR1 SGHRS, CDR2 YFSETQ. The variable domain in full, with the rest retrieved from reference TRBV5-1 and TRBJ1-5, is KAGVTQTPRYLIKTRGQQVTLSCSPISGHRSVSWYQQTPGQGLQFLFEYFSETQRNKGNFPGRFSGRQFSNSRSEMNVSTLELGDSALYLCASSLEGGDQSQHFGDGTRLSIL.

The V and J genes are TRBV25-1 and TRBJ1-3, with 7 positions matching TRBD1. Losses at the gene ends were 4 bases for V and 0 bases for J; bases not matched to a gene: 30. Germline CDR1 MGHDK, CDR2 SYGVNS. This CDR3 comprises 24 residues. Here the CDR3 DNA reads TGTGCCAGCAGTGGGAGGGGGACAGCCAATTCATCCCCTGGTGCGCCTCACTCTGGAAACACCATATATTTT. Translated, it gives CASSGRGTANSSPGAPHSGNTIYF. The full variable domain, with the rest looked up from reference TRBV25-1 and TRBJ1-3, is EADIYQTPRYLVIGTGKKITLECSQTMGHDKMYWYQQDPGMELHLIHYSYGVNSTEKGDLSSESTVSRIRTEHFPLTLESARPSHTSQYLCASSGRGTANSSPGAPHSGNTIYFGEGSWLTVV.

The V gene is TRBV28, the J gene TRBJ2-2, with 9 bases matching TRBD1. Losses at the gene ends were 6 bases for V and 5 bases for J; bases not matched to a gene: 10. Germline CDR1 MDHEN, CDR2 SYDVKM. There are 16 residues in the CDR3. The CDR3 coding sequence is TGTGCCAGCAGCCCCCTCGGACAGGGGAGGACCGGGGAGCTGTTTTTT. This gives the protein CASSPLGQGRTGELFF.

The table lists this clonotype with a few counts. The chain uses TRBV3-1 and TRBJ1-5; D perhaps matches TRBD1 (6 bases). The germline V gene has CDR1 LGHDT and CDR2 YNNKEL (reference sequence). Trimming took off 1 base at V and 3 bases at J, with 10 bases between the two ends. The CDR3 is 15 residues long. CDR3 bases: TGTGCCAGCAGCCAAGCGGGGACAACCAATCAGCCCCAGCATTTT. It yields the protein CASSQAGTTNQPQHF.